This TCR beta chain is drawn from a study of shared clonotypes between healthy human individuals. Study-level information: Aged 18 to 49, the donors were a couple of women and three men.

TCRdb's table, derived via immunoSEQ multiplex PCR, lists solely in-frame clones and lacks some. The table records 950,000 to 1,100,000 clones, about four fifths of them present only once. V was clipped by 3 bases and J by 0 bases, with 12 bases between them. Germline values: CDR1 SGDLS, CDR2 YYNGEE. The CDR3 has 16 residues. This receptor was obtained from a man younger than 35 in good health. Some clones in this sample may be carry-over from other donors' samples. Material for sequencing was memory CD4+ T cells from PBMCs. This sample's subset: CD45RA-negative fraction. This sequence joins TRBV9 and TRBJ2-2, with D uncertain. The CDR3 bases are TGTGCCAGCAGCGCCACTATACTCACGAACACCGGGGAGCTGTTTTTT. Protein sequence: CASSATILTNTGELFF.